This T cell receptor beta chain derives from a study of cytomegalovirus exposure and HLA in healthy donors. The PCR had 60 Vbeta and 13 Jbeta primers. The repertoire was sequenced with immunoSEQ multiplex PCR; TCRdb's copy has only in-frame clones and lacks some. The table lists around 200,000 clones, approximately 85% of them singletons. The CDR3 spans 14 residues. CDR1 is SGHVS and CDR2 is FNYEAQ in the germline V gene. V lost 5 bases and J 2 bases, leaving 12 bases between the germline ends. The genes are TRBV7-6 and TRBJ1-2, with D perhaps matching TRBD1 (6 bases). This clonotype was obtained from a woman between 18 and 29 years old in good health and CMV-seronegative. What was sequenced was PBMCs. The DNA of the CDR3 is TGTGCCAGCAGCAACGAGGACAGCAACTATGGCTACACCTTC. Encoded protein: CASSNEDSNYGYTF.